One sample yielded the 18 T cell receptor beta chains listed below, sequenced in a study of blood T cell repertoires in COVID-19. TCRdb keeps only in-frame clones here, not all; method: immunoSEQ multiplex PCR. The table includes over 50,000 clones, around 83% detected once. Sequenced: peripheral blood. Source of these receptors: a man aged 65 to 79 with active COVID-19.

The chain carries TRBV4-3 and TRBJ1-3, with a weak D call TRBD1 (5 bases). Per germline, CDR1 LGHNA and CDR2 YSLEER. CDR3 length: 15 residues. V was clipped by 1 base and J by 1 base, with 8 bases between them. CDR3: CASSQVGGSGNTIYF. CDR3 nucleotide sequence: TGCGCCAGCAGCCAAGTGGGGGGTTCTGGAAACACCATATATTTT.

V gene TRBV27 combines with J gene TRBJ2-2, with a possible D match to TRBD1 (6 bases). The germline V and J ends were trimmed by 5 bases and 5 bases, with 12 bases remaining between them. The germline gives CDR1 MNHEY, CDR2 SMNVEV (reference sequence). CDR3 size: 14 residues. The CDR3 is CASSRTATTGELFF. The CDR3 nucleotides are TGTGCCAGCAGTAGGACAGCGACGACCGGGGAGCTGTTTTTT.

The chain has TRBV12-5 and TRBJ1-5, with D unclear. Per the germline V gene, CDR1 is LGHNT and CDR2 is FRNRAP. V was clipped by 3 bases and J by 7 bases, with 13 bases between them. The CDR3 is 14 residues long. CDR3 nucleotides: TGTGCTAGTGGTTTCCATCGGTATCTGCAGCCCCAGCATTTT. This translates into CASGFHRYLQPQHF.

The CDR3, as DNA: TGCGCCAGCAGCCAAGGCGGGGCTAGCGGGGGGCTCACAGATACGCAGTATTTT. Protein sequence: CASSQGGASGGLTDTQYF. V and J are TRBV4-1 and TRBJ2-3, with TRBD2 matching 11 bases. Germline V gene sequence: CDR1 MGHRA, CDR2 YSYEKL. V trimming: 1 base; J trimming: 2 bases; junction bases outside the gene matches: 8. The CDR3 contains 18 residues.

This clone was observed a few times. This chain connects TRBV7-2 to TRBJ2-5, with D possibly being TRBD2 (5 bases). The CDR3 is 12 residues long. From germline, CDR1 is SGHTA and CDR2 FQGNSA. V lost 4 bases to trimming and J lost 5 bases, with 8 bases between them. The CDR3 spells CASSYRGETQYF. The CDR3 coding sequence is TGTGCCAGCAGCTATAGAGGGGAGACCCAGTACTTC.

As concerns this clone: Other DNA sequences in this specimen translate into the identical CDR3. The chain links TRBV4-1 to TRBJ2-2; 15 positions match TRBD2. CDR3 length equals 17 residues. Germline trimming cut 5 bases from V and 2 bases from J; bases unmatched to any gene: 3. CDR1 is MGHRA, CDR2 YSYEKL, per germline. The CDR3 DNA sequence: TGCGCCAGCAGCAGGACTAGCGGGGGGGCCAACACCGGGGAGCTGTTTTTT. It is translated as CASSRTSGGANTGELFF.

The gene calls are TRBV19 and TRBJ1-2, with TRBD1 matching 9 bases. Unmatched junction bases numbered 5, after V lost 7 bases and J lost 2 bases. The CDR3 consists of 14 residues. Germline V gene lookup returns CDR1 LNHDA and CDR2 SQIVND (reference sequence). The CDR3 loop is CASTTTGGNYGYTF. Here the CDR3 DNA reads TGTGCCAGTACTACGACAGGGGGGAACTATGGCTACACCTTC.

The CDR3 is CASSSWTGSGNQPQHF. As DNA, the CDR3 is TGTGCCAGCAGTTCGTGGACAGGCAGCGGCAATCAGCCCCAGCATTTT. The chain joins TRBV6-2 or TRBV6-3 to TRBJ1-5; TRBD1 matches 7 bases. Germline V gene lookup returns CDR1 MNHEY and CDR2 SVGEGT. The CDR3 is made up of 16 amino acids. V was clipped by 4 bases and J by 2 bases; unmatched bases: 8.

This rearrangement joins TRBV21-1 to TRBJ2-1; the D call in the table, TRBD1, was not verified against the DNA. TRBV21-1 is a pseudogene. The CDR3 is 15 amino acids. The CDR3 loop is CASSLQGSGYNEQFF. CDR3 DNA: TGTGCCAGCAGCCTACAGGGATCGGGCTACAATGAGCAGTTCTTC.

The chain joins TRBV29-1 to TRBJ1-2; TRBD1 matches at 8 bases. J was trimmed by 5 bases and V by 0 bases; bases with no gene match: 2. This CDR3 spans 13 amino acids. Looked up from germline, CDR1 is SQVTM and CDR2 is ANQGSEA. In nucleotides, the CDR3 is TGCAGCGTTGAAGATACAGGGGGATATGGCTACACCTTC. This encodes CSVEDTGGYGYTF. The whole variable domain, remainder taken from reference TRBV29-1 and TRBJ1-2, is SAVISQKPSRDICQRGTSLTIQCQVDSQVTMMFWYRQQPGQSLTLIATANQGSEATYESGFVIDKFPISRPNLTFSTLTVSNMSPEDSSIYLCSVEDTGGYGYTFGSGTRLTVV.

The rearrangement uses TRBV18 and TRBJ2-3; 9 nucleotides agree with TRBD1. V lost 6 bases and J lost 5; bases outside the gene matches: 9. The CDR3 spans 15 residues. Germline assignment: CDR1 KGHSH and CDR2 LQKENI. The CDR3 here is CASSLTQGALDTQYF. The CDR3 DNA sequence: TGTGCCAGCTCCCTAACACAGGGGGCCTTAGATACGCAGTATTTT. The full variable domain, rest sourced from reference TRBV18 and TRBJ2-3, is NAGVMQNPRHLVRRRGQEARLRCSPMKGHSHVYWYRQLPEEGLKFMVYLQKENIIDESGMPKERFSAEFPKEGPSILRIQQVVRGDSAAYFCASSLTQGALDTQYFGPGTRLTVL.

The chain couples TRBV4-1 to TRBJ2-1; 10 bases match TRBD2. This CDR3 has 17 amino acids. CDR1 is MGHRA and CDR2 is YSYEKL in the germline V gene. V shed 4 bases, J shed 0 bases, and the junction held 6 bases outside the gene matches. The CDR3 sequence is CASSLLAGVASYNEQFF. As DNA, the CDR3 is TGCGCCAGCAGCCTCCTAGCGGGGGTTGCCTCCTACAATGAGCAGTTCTTC.

The rearrangement uses TRBV30 and TRBJ1-1; weak D call: TRBD1 (6 bases). CDR1 GTSNPN and CDR2 SVGIG come from the germline V gene (reference sequence). Between the trimmed V and J ends, which lost 3 bases and 5 bases, there was a span of 13 bases. This CDR3 spans 13 amino acids. The CDR3 nucleotides read TGTGCCTGGAGGGCTCAGGGGACGACTGAAGCTTTCTTT. It specifies CAWRAQGTTEAFF.

The V and J genes are TRBV4-2 and TRBJ2-3; 10 nucleotides line up with TRBD1. The CDR3 covers 16 residues. Germline V gene data show CDR1 as LGHNA and CDR2 as YNFKEQ. V trimming: 2 bases; J trimming: 8 bases; junction bases outside the gene matches: 10. The CDR3, as DNA: TGTGCCAGCAGCCAACCCCGACAGGGGGCCGGGTTTACGCAGTATTTT. As protein: CASSQPRQGAGFTQYF.

This chain's CDR3 is CASSIRDTNYGYTF. The CDR3 bases are TGTGCCAGTAGTATCCGGGACACTAACTATGGCTACACCTTC. The chain joins TRBV19 to TRBJ1-2, with D tentatively TRBD1 (6 bases). There are 14 residues in the CDR3. The germline V gene has CDR1 LNHDA and CDR2 SQIVND (reference sequence). The V end lost 3 bases, the J end lost 0 bases, and 8 bases lay between the germline ends.

This chain connects TRBV19 to TRBJ1-2; TRBD1 matches 9 bases. The CDR3 is 14 residues long. The V and J ends lost 6 bases and 3 bases, in that order; junction bases with no gene match: 5. Germline CDR1 LNHDA, CDR2 SQIVND (reference sequence). Here the CDR3 DNA reads TGTGCCAGTAGAGACGACAGGGGGGACTATGGCTACACCTTC. Its translation: CASRDDRGDYGYTF.

The chain recombines TRBV29-1 with TRBJ1-2; 7 nucleotides match TRBD1. The CDR3 spans 14 residues. V lost 2 bases, J lost 4 bases, and 7 bases stayed unmatched. Germline CDR1 and CDR2: SQVTM and ANQGSEA. In nucleotides, the CDR3 is TGCAGCGTTGAAAAGGGACAGATGAGCTATGGCTACACCTTC. Its protein product is CSVEKGQMSYGYTF. The variable domain in full, completed from reference TRBV29-1 and TRBJ1-2, reads SAVISQKPSRDICQRGTSLTIQCQVDSQVTMMFWYRQQPGQSLTLIATANQGSEATYESGFVIDKFPISRPNLTFSTLTVSNMSPEDSSIYLCSVEKGQMSYGYTFGSGTRLTVV.

This chain joins TRBV2 and TRBJ1-1; 9 nucleotides align to TRBD1. CDR1 SNHLY and CDR2 FYNNEI come from the germline V gene. The CDR3 consists of 14 residues. V lost 7 bases and J lost 4; bases outside the gene matches: 7. DNA of the CDR3: TGTGCCAGCACCACCACAGGGGGCGGCACTGAAGCTTTCTTT. As protein: CASTTTGGGTEAFF.